The rows below give T cell receptor beta chains drawn from one sample of a study of T-cell memory formation after mild COVID-19. TCRdb processed the 5' RACE reads anew with MiXCR; each CDR3 protein has one entry. The sample holds about 540,000 distinct CDR3 sequences, around 20% seen once. The sequenced sample was PBMCs or a T cell subset sorted from them (not recorded which). All receptors come from an adult woman who had mild COVID-19 (a few samples of this study predate the infection). Cell type and time point are not known. CDR3s include the opening cysteine and the closing phenylalanine or tryptophan. Each record gives: CDR3 protein, CDR3 DNA, V gene, D gene, clone size, J gene. A D gene is named only where the DNA matches it firmly. Part of the rows lack a size; the others show once, few, many or a class for expanded clones.

cdr3_aa: CASSATGDSNQPQHF
cdr3_nt: TGTGCCAGCTCAGCCACAGGGGACAGCAATCAGCCCCAGCATTTT
v_call: TRBV18
d_call: TRBD1
clone_size: few
j_call: TRBJ1-5

cdr3_aa: CASKTGNTEAFF
cdr3_nt: TGTGCCAGCAAGACAGGGAACACTGAAGCTTTCTTT
v_call: TRBV6-1
d_call: -
clone_size: few
j_call: TRBJ1-1

cdr3_aa: CASSQGSGTENEKLFF
cdr3_nt: TGTGCCAGCAGCCAAGGTTCAGGGACAGAGAATGAAAAACTGTTTTTT
v_call: TRBV4-2
d_call: TRBD1
clone_size: many
j_call: TRBJ1-4

cdr3_aa: CASSQAADYEQYF
cdr3_nt: TGCGCCAGCAGCCAAGCCGCCGACTACGAGCAGTACTTC
v_call: TRBV4-1
d_call: -
clone_size: -
j_call: TRBJ2-7

cdr3_aa: CAISGTGLNTEAFF
cdr3_nt: TGTGCCATCAGCGGGACAGGACTGAACACTGAAGCTTTCTTT
v_call: TRBV10-3
d_call: TRBD1
clone_size: few
j_call: TRBJ1-1

cdr3_aa: CASSRSGGEYNEQFF
cdr3_nt: TGCGCCAGCAGCCGCAGCGGGGGCGAGTACAATGAGCAGTTCTTC
v_call: TRBV5-1
d_call: TRBD2
clone_size: -
j_call: TRBJ2-1

cdr3_aa: CASSPFEGANVLTF
cdr3_nt: TGTGCCAGCAGCCCATTCGAAGGGGCCAACGTCCTGACTTTC
v_call: TRBV3-1
d_call: -
clone_size: -
j_call: TRBJ2-6

cdr3_aa: CSAPRLAVFTDTQYF
cdr3_nt: TGCAGTGCCCCCCGACTAGCGGTTTTCACAGATACGCAGTATTTT
v_call: TRBV20-1
d_call: TRBD2
clone_size: many
j_call: TRBJ2-3

cdr3_aa: CASSLTTGSDTQYF
cdr3_nt: TGCGCCAGCAGCTTAACGACAGGGTCCGATACGCAGTATTTT
v_call: TRBV5-1
d_call: TRBD1
clone_size: few
j_call: TRBJ2-3

cdr3_aa: CASSPGLAGPTGELFF
cdr3_nt: TGTGCCAGCAGTCCGGGACTAGCGGGACCCACCGGGGAGCTGTTTTTT
v_call: TRBV6-5
d_call: TRBD2
clone_size: -
j_call: TRBJ2-2

cdr3_aa: CASSPTPTNEKLFF
cdr3_nt: TGTGCCAGCAGCCCCACCCCCACTAATGAAAAACTGTTTTTT
v_call: TRBV12-3/TRBV12-4
d_call: -
clone_size: few
j_call: TRBJ1-4

cdr3_aa: CDSSVGEGNTEAFF
cdr3_nt: TGTGACAGCAGCGTTGGGGAGGGGAACACTGAAGCTTTCTTT
v_call: TRBV9
d_call: -
clone_size: -
j_call: TRBJ1-1

cdr3_aa: CASSLTGITEAFF
cdr3_nt: TGTGCCAGTAGCCTGACAGGGATTACTGAAGCTTTCTTT
v_call: TRBV19
d_call: TRBD1
clone_size: few
j_call: TRBJ1-1

cdr3_aa: CASSPGLAGVLPYNEQFF
cdr3_nt: TGCGCCAGCAGCCCCGGGCTAGCGGGAGTCCTGCCCTACAATGAGCAGTTCTTC
v_call: TRBV5-1
d_call: TRBD2
clone_size: few
j_call: TRBJ2-1

cdr3_aa: CASSHRGATGFTEAFF
cdr3_nt: TGTGCCAGCAGCCACCGAGGGGCTACGGGGTTCACTGAAGCTTTCTTT
v_call: TRBV4-2
d_call: -
clone_size: -
j_call: TRBJ1-1

cdr3_aa: CSASDWSGSYEQYF
cdr3_nt: TGCAGTGCTAGCGACTGGTCTGGGTCCTACGAGCAGTACTTC
v_call: TRBV20-1
d_call: -
clone_size: -
j_call: TRBJ2-7

cdr3_aa: CASSWGTDFTYGYTF
cdr3_nt: TGCGCCAGCAGCTGGGGGACAGACTTCACCTATGGCTACACCTTC
v_call: TRBV5-1
d_call: TRBD1
clone_size: -
j_call: TRBJ1-2

cdr3_aa: CASSSGYEQYF
cdr3_nt: TGTGCCAGCAGCTCGGGGTACGAGCAGTACTTC
v_call: TRBV12-3/TRBV12-4
d_call: -
clone_size: many
j_call: TRBJ2-7

cdr3_aa: CASSLFSGLAGNEQFF
cdr3_nt: TGTGCCAGCAGCTTATTCTCGGGACTAGCGGGAAATGAGCAGTTCTTC
v_call: TRBV7-6
d_call: TRBD2
clone_size: -
j_call: TRBJ2-1

cdr3_aa: CASSLAETGRRNEQFF
cdr3_nt: TGTGCCAGCAGCTTAGCAGAAACAGGGAGACGAAATGAGCAGTTCTTC
v_call: TRBV7-9
d_call: -
clone_size: few
j_call: TRBJ2-1

cdr3_aa: CASQEGQGYEQYF
cdr3_nt: TGCGCCAGCCAGGAGGGACAGGGCTACGAGCAGTACTTC
v_call: TRBV5-1
d_call: TRBD1
clone_size: -
j_call: TRBJ2-7

cdr3_aa: CASSESGNYYGYTF
cdr3_nt: TGTGCCAGCAGTGAATCGGGGAACTACTATGGCTACACCTTC
v_call: TRBV6-1
d_call: -
clone_size: once
j_call: TRBJ1-2

cdr3_aa: CASSSQPLAGATGELFF
cdr3_nt: TGTGCCAGCAGCTCCCAGCCACTAGCGGGAGCGACCGGGGAGCTGTTTTTT
v_call: TRBV7-2
d_call: TRBD2
clone_size: -
j_call: TRBJ2-2

cdr3_aa: CASTLTPGQKGTQYF
cdr3_nt: TGTGCCAGCACCCTTACGCCGGGACAGAAGGGGACCCAGTACTTC
v_call: TRBV12-3/TRBV12-4
d_call: TRBD1
clone_size: -
j_call: TRBJ2-5

cdr3_aa: CASSLLAGVRTDTQYF
cdr3_nt: TGTGCCAGCAGCTTATTGGCGGGAGTTAGGACAGATACGCAGTATTTT
v_call: TRBV7-3
d_call: TRBD2
clone_size: few
j_call: TRBJ2-3

cdr3_aa: CASSNLDREPDTQYF
cdr3_nt: TGTGCCAGCAGCAACCTGGACAGGGAGCCAGATACGCAGTATTTT
v_call: TRBV21-1
d_call: -
clone_size: -
j_call: TRBJ2-3

cdr3_aa: CASRGPGVETQYF
cdr3_nt: TGTGCCAGCAGGGGCCCCGGGGTTGAGACCCAGTACTTC
v_call: TRBV5-5
d_call: -
clone_size: few
j_call: TRBJ2-5

cdr3_aa: CSARDKGTSGSSNEQFF
cdr3_nt: TGCAGTGCTAGAGACAAAGGGACTAGCGGGAGTTCCAATGAGCAGTTCTTC
v_call: TRBV20-1
d_call: TRBD2
clone_size: -
j_call: TRBJ2-1

cdr3_aa: CASSYSFPSRQSLWTGELFF
cdr3_nt: TGTGCCAGCAGTTACTCGTTCCCCAGTAGACAGTCGCTTTGGACCGGGGAGCTGTTTTTT
v_call: TRBV6-6
d_call: -
clone_size: -
j_call: TRBJ2-2

cdr3_aa: CASSQRVAGGPDTGELFF
cdr3_nt: TGTGCCAGCAGCCAACGAGTAGCGGGAGGGCCAGACACCGGGGAGCTGTTTTTT
v_call: TRBV21-1
d_call: -
clone_size: few
j_call: TRBJ2-2

cdr3_aa: CASSPGLAGGVNEQFF
cdr3_nt: TGTGCCAGCAGCCCAGGACTAGCGGGAGGTGTGAATGAGCAGTTCTTC
v_call: TRBV3-1
d_call: TRBD2
clone_size: few
j_call: TRBJ2-1

cdr3_aa: CASSVGLFLDADTQYF
cdr3_nt: TGTGCCAGCAGCGTAGGTTTATTTCTAGACGCAGATACGCAGTATTTT
v_call: TRBV9
d_call: -
clone_size: -
j_call: TRBJ2-3

cdr3_aa: CATSDGTYTDTQYF
cdr3_nt: TGTGCCACCAGTGATGGGACGTACACAGATACGCAGTATTTT
v_call: TRBV24-1
d_call: -
clone_size: few
j_call: TRBJ2-3

cdr3_aa: CAISEPTSGRGYEQYF
cdr3_nt: TGTGCCATCAGTGAGCCGACTAGCGGGCGGGGCTACGAGCAGTACTTC
v_call: TRBV10-3
d_call: TRBD2
clone_size: few
j_call: TRBJ2-7

cdr3_aa: CASSILAGVRETQYF
cdr3_nt: TGTGCCAGCAGTATACTAGCGGGAGTTAGGGAGACCCAGTACTTC
v_call: TRBV7-2
d_call: TRBD2
clone_size: -
j_call: TRBJ2-5

cdr3_aa: CASGIQGSYEQYF
cdr3_nt: TGTGCCAGCGGTATACAGGGGTCCTACGAGCAGTACTTC
v_call: TRBV4-2
d_call: TRBD1
clone_size: few
j_call: TRBJ2-7

cdr3_aa: CAISERNTQYF
cdr3_nt: TGTGCCATCAGTGAGAGGAATACGCAGTATTTT
v_call: TRBV10-3
d_call: -
clone_size: -
j_call: TRBJ2-3

cdr3_aa: CASSSGGAENEQFF
cdr3_nt: TGTGCCAGCAGCTCAGGGGGAGCAGAGAATGAGCAGTTCTTC
v_call: TRBV7-2
d_call: TRBD1
clone_size: few
j_call: TRBJ2-1

cdr3_aa: CASSKTGGSKTYEQYF
cdr3_nt: TGTGCCAGCAGCAAAACGGGCGGGAGTAAAACCTACGAGCAGTACTTC
v_call: TRBV21-1
d_call: -
clone_size: few
j_call: TRBJ2-7

cdr3_aa: CASSLTRQETQYF
cdr3_nt: TGCGCCAGCAGCTTGACACGACAAGAGACCCAGTACTTC
v_call: TRBV5-1
d_call: -
clone_size: many
j_call: TRBJ2-5

cdr3_aa: CASSYEGRLATNEKLFF
cdr3_nt: TGTGCCAGCAGTTACGAGGGACGACTCGCAACTAATGAAAAACTGTTTTTT
v_call: TRBV6-2/TRBV6-3
d_call: -
clone_size: many
j_call: TRBJ1-4

cdr3_aa: CASSPRRATSTDTQYF
cdr3_nt: TGTGCCAGCAGCCCCCGGAGGGCTACCAGCACAGATACGCAGTATTTT
v_call: TRBV7-2
d_call: -
clone_size: -
j_call: TRBJ2-3

cdr3_aa: CASSPRTGAEGYTF
cdr3_nt: TGTGCCAGCAGCCCGAGGACAGGGGCAGAGGGCTACACCTTC
v_call: TRBV5-4
d_call: TRBD1
clone_size: few
j_call: TRBJ1-2

cdr3_aa: CSGQYPPSGGTDTQYF
cdr3_nt: TGCAGTGGCCAATATCCACCTAGCGGGGGCACAGATACGCAGTATTTT
v_call: TRBV20-1
d_call: TRBD2
clone_size: few
j_call: TRBJ2-3

cdr3_aa: CASSSGGTSGGSYEQYF
cdr3_nt: TGCGCCAGCAGCTCAGGAGGGACTAGCGGGGGATCCTACGAGCAGTACTTC
v_call: TRBV5-1
d_call: TRBD2
clone_size: many
j_call: TRBJ2-7

cdr3_aa: CASSEDSNRPTGELFF
cdr3_nt: TGTGCCAGCAGCGAGGACTCGAATAGACCCACCGGGGAGCTGTTTTTT
v_call: TRBV5-4
d_call: -
clone_size: few
j_call: TRBJ2-2

cdr3_aa: CSPGVGGGYNEQFF
cdr3_nt: TGCAGCCCTGGGGTTGGCGGGGGATACAATGAGCAGTTCTTC
v_call: TRBV20-1
d_call: TRBD2
clone_size: -
j_call: TRBJ2-1

cdr3_aa: CASSFHDGELFF
cdr3_nt: TGTGCCAGCAGCTTCCACGACGGGGAGCTGTTTTTT
v_call: TRBV7-6
d_call: -
clone_size: few
j_call: TRBJ2-2

cdr3_aa: CSARFGRAKNIQYF
cdr3_nt: TGCAGTGCTAGATTCGGGAGGGCCAAAAACATTCAGTACTTC
v_call: TRBV20-1
d_call: TRBD2
clone_size: few
j_call: TRBJ2-4

cdr3_aa: CASSLPRYTGGDEQYF
cdr3_nt: TGTGCCAGCAGCTTACCCCGATATACAGGGGGCGACGAGCAGTACTTC
v_call: TRBV7-9
d_call: TRBD1
clone_size: few
j_call: TRBJ2-7

cdr3_aa: CASAGLAAQETQYF
cdr3_nt: TGTGCCAGTGCCGGACTAGCGGCCCAAGAGACCCAGTACTTC
v_call: TRBV19
d_call: TRBD2
clone_size: few
j_call: TRBJ2-5

cdr3_aa: CSVEEGTGFYNEQFF
cdr3_nt: TGCAGCGTTGAAGAGGGTACAGGGTTCTACAATGAGCAGTTCTTC
v_call: TRBV29-1
d_call: -
clone_size: -
j_call: TRBJ2-1

cdr3_aa: CATSPGRAYEQYF
cdr3_nt: TGTGCCACCAGTCCCGGCAGGGCCTACGAGCAGTACTTC
v_call: TRBV24-1
d_call: -
clone_size: -
j_call: TRBJ2-7